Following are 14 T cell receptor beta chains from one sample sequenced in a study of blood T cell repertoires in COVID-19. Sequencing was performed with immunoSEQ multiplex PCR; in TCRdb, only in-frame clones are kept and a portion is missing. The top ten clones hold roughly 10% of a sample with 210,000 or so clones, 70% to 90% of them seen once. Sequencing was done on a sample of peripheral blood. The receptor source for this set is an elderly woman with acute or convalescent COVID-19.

In DNA, the CDR3 is TGCAGTGCCTCAGGGGGGCCCGAAGCTTTCTTT. It yields the protein CSASGGPEAFF. The genes are TRBV20-1 and TRBJ1-1, with 7 positions matching TRBD1. The germline V gene has CDR1 DFQATT and CDR2 SNEGSKA (reference sequence). The CDR3 covers 11 residues. The J segment lost 8 bases and the V segment lost 6 bases, leaving 6 bases of the junction unmatched.

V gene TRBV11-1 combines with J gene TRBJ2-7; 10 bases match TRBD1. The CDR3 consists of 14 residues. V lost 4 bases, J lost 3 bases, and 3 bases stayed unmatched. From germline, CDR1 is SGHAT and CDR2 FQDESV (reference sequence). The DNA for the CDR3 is TGTGCCAGCAGCTCGGGACAGGGGATCTACGAGCAGTACTTC. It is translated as CASSSGQGIYEQYF.

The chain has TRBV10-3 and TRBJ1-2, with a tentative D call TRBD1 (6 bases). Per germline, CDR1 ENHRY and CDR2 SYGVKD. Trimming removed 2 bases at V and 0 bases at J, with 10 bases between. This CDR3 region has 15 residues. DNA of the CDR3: TGTGCCATCAGTGAGGGGGGGGCCGCTAACTATGGCTACACCTTC. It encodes CAISEGGAANYGYTF.

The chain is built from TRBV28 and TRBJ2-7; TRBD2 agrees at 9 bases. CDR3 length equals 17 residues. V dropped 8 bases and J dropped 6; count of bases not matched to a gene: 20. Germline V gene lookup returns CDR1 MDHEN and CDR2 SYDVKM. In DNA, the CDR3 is TGTGCCAGCCTCCGACTAGCGGTAAGACCCCTTTCGCCCGAGCAGTACTTC. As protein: CASLRLAVRPLSPEQYF.

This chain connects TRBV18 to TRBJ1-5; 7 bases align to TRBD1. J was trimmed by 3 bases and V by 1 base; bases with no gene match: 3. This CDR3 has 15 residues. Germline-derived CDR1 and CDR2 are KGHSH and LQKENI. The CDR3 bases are TGTGCCAGCTCACCACAGGGGGCGGTCAATCAGCCCCAGCATTTT. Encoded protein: CASSPQGAVNQPQHF.

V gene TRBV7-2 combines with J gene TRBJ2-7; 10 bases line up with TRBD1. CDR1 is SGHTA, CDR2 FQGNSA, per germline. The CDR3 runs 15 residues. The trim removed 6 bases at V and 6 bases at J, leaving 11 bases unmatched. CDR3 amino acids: CASSLGQGRGSEQYF. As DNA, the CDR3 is TGTGCCAGCAGTTTGGGACAGGGGAGGGGAAGCGAGCAGTACTTC.

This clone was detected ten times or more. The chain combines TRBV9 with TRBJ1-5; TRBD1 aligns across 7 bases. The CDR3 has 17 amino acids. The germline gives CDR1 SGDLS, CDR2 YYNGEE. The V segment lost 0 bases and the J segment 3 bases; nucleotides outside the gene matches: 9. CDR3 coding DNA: TGTGCCAGCAGCGTAGCACAGGGGCGAGAAAACAATCAGCCCCAGCATTTT. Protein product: CASSVAQGRENNQPQHF.

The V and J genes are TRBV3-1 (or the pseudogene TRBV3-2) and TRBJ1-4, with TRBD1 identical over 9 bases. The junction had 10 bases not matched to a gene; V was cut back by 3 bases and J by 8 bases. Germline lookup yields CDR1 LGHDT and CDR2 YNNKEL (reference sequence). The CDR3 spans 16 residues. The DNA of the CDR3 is TGTGCCAGCAGCCAGAGATTGGGACAGGGAAGGGAAAAACTGTTTTTT. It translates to CASSQRLGQGREKLFF.

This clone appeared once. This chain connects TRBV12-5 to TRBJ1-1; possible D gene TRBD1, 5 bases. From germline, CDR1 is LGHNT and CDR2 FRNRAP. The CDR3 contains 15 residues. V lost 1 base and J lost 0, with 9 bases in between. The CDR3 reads CASGLARGMNTEAFF. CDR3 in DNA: TGTGCTAGTGGTTTGGCTAGGGGTATGAACACTGAAGCTTTCTTT.

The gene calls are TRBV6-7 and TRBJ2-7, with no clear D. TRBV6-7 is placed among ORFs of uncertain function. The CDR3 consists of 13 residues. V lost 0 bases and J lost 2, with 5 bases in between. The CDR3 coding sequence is TGTGCCAGCAGTTACTCGACTCCCTACGAGCAGTACTTC. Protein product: CASSYSTPYEQYF.

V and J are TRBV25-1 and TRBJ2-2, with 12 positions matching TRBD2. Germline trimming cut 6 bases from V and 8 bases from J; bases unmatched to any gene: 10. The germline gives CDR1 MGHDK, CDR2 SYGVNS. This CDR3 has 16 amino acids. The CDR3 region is CASSTLAGGPIGELFF. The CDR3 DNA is TGTGCCAGCAGCACCCTAGCGGGAGGGCCGATTGGGGAGCTGTTTTTT.

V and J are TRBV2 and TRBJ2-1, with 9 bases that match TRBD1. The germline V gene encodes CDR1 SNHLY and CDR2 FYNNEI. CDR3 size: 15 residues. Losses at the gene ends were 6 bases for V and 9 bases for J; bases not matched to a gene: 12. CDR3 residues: CASRVQGAIGLEQFF. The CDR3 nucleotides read TGTGCCAGCAGGGTACAGGGGGCGATCGGTCTTGAGCAGTTCTTC.

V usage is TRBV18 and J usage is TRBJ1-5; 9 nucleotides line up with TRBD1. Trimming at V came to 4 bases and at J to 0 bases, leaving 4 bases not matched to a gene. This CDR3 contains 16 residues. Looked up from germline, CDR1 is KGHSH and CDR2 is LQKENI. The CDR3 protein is CASSQGQGNSNQPQHF. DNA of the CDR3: TGTGCCAGCTCACAGGGACAGGGCAATAGCAATCAGCCCCAGCATTTT.

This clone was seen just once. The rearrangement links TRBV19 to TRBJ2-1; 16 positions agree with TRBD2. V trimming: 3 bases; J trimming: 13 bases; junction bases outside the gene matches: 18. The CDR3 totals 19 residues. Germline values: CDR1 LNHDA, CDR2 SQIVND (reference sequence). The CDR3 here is CASSIFAGLAGGPRYNQFF. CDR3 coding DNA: TGTGCCAGTAGTATTTTCGCGGGACTAGCGGGGGGGCCTAGGTATAATCAGTTCTTC. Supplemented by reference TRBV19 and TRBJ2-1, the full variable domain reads DGGITQSPKYLFRKEGQNVTLSCEQNLNHDAMYWYRQDPGQGLRLIYYSQIVNDFQKGDIAEGYSVSREKKESFPLTVTSAQKNPTAFYLCASSIFAGLAGGPRYNQFFGPGTRLTVL.